This T cell receptor beta chain was obtained from a study of blood T cell repertoires in COVID-19. Across the study: COVID-19 samples, acute and convalescent, were from the United States, Italy and Spain. PBMCs, B-cell-depleted T cells, or T cells provided the cDNA or gDNA that made up the material.

This clone was observed a few times. In the source study's methods: Nucleated cell counts were estimated from reference gene primer amplification. TCRdb's copy holds only in-frame clones and misses some; the assay was immunoSEQ multiplex PCR. Clonal size and the V and J genes are those of that table, whereas D and trimming came from the DNA. There are approximately 99,000 clones in the sample; 79% occur only once, and around 18% lies in the top ten. The CDR3 is 15 amino acids. Germline V CDR1 and CDR2: MNHEY, SVGAGI. The V and J ends lost 6 bases and 5 bases, in that order; junction bases with no gene match: 10.

This receptor was taken from a woman aged 80 or over with active or convalescent COVID-19. This sequence joins TRBV6-5 and TRBJ2-5; 9 bases align to TRBD2. The sequencing input was peripheral blood. CDR3 residues: CASSHLAGLGETQYF. The CDR3, as DNA: TGTGCCAGCAGCCATCTAGCGGGACTCGGGGAGACCCAGTACTTC.